These 16 T cell receptor beta chains were all obtained from the same sample, sequenced in a study of CD8 T cells in ankylosing spondylitis (dated by TCRdb to 2016 to 2017). Overall study results and their limits: A TCR beta motif made up of several highly homologous amino acid variants appeared to be characteristic of blood from ankylosing spondylitis patients.

These TCRs are of unknown antigen specificity. The method behind the library was 5' RACE. Data came from an Illumina HiSeq 2500. TCRdb itself trimmed the public reads at Q25 with fastp, ran MiXCR and retained productive beta chains. Every distinct CDR3 protein forms one entry, paired with its most common genes and DNA. For this sample the table gives over 200,000 distinct CDR3 sequences, of which about 17% were detected only once. The ten largest clones take up approximately 40% of the sample. The sequencing input was blood, either unsorted or a sorted T cell fraction (not recorded which). The receptors were sampled from a male donor with ankylosing spondylitis.

The rearrangement links TRBV20-1 to TRBJ1-1; D is perhaps TRBD1 (5 bases). The germline V gene has CDR1 DFQATT and CDR2 SNEGSKA (reference sequence). The ends were cut back, 5 bases at V and 2 bases at J, with 15 bases in the middle. This CDR3 contains 14 residues. CDR3 nucleotide sequence: TGCAGTGCTGAAGGGACTCTAGGAAACACTGAAGCTTTCTTT. This sequence encodes CSAEGTLGNTEAFF.

The sample holds a few counts of this clonotype. V is TRBV2 and J is TRBJ1-2; TRBD1 might be the D (5 bases). CDR3 length: 14 amino acids. V lost 2 bases and J 14 bases, leaving 21 bases between the germline ends. CDR1 and CDR2 (germline): SNHLY, FYNNEI. CDR3 region: CASSESAGRQWGTF. The CDR3 region has the DNA TGTGCCAGCAGTGAATCGGCAGGGCGCCAGTGGGGGACCTTC.

The V and J genes are TRBV6-2 or TRBV6-3 and TRBJ2-1; D is undetermined. Germline V CDR1 and CDR2: MNHEY, SVGEGT. Trimming took off 0 bases at V and 6 bases at J, with 3 bases between the two ends. CDR3 length equals 12 residues. CDR3 nucleotides: TGTGCCAGCAGTTACTCGATCAATGAGCAGTTCTTC. It codes for CASSYSINEQFF.

This chain uses TRBV7-8 with TRBJ1-5; D is unresolved. The CDR3 consists of 13 residues. V lost 6 bases and J 0 bases, leaving 6 bases between the germline ends. The germline V gene has CDR1 SGHVS and CDR2 FQNEAQ. The CDR3 sequence: CASRALSNQPQHF. Written as DNA, the CDR3 is TGTGCCAGCAGGGCACTTAGCAATCAGCCCCAGCATTTT.

For the CDR3, the DNA is TGTGCCAGCAGCCAAGTGGGTGCGGGATCAGATACGCAGTATTTT. This translates into CASSQVGAGSDTQYF. The V and J genes are TRBV4-2 and TRBJ2-3, with D maybe TRBD2 (6 bases). The CDR3 covers 15 residues. Between the trimmed V and J ends, which lost 1 base and 4 bases, there was a span of 12 bases. Germline CDR1 reads LGHNA; CDR2 reads YNFKEQ.

This clonotype came up a few times. The V and J genes are TRBV7-6 and TRBJ2-7; D assignment may be TRBD1 or TRBD2 (5 bases each). CDR3 size: 15 residues. Germline V gene sequence: CDR1 SGHVS, CDR2 FNYEAQ. Trimming took off 4 bases at V and 0 bases at J, with 13 bases between the two ends. The CDR3 loop reads CASSSSGTNSYEQYF. Here the CDR3 DNA reads TGTGCCAGCAGCTCGTCCGGGACGAACTCCTACGAGCAGTACTTC.

This clonotype came up many times. The chain links TRBV20-1 to TRBJ2-7; the D gene is possibly TRBD2 (6 bases). Deletions cut 6 bases from V and 1 base from J, with 13 bases between. Germline V gene lookup returns CDR1 DFQATT and CDR2 SNEGSKA (reference sequence). The CDR3 extends over 13 amino acids. This CDR3 is CSADIADSYEQYF. The CDR3 nucleotides read TGCAGTGCCGATATAGCGGATTCCTACGAGCAGTACTTC.

The rearrangement links TRBV27 to TRBJ2-7, with 7 bases identical to TRBD1. Per the germline V gene, CDR1 is MNHEY and CDR2 is SMNVEV (reference sequence). The CDR3 spans 15 residues. J lost 2 bases, V lost 4 bases, and 8 bases had no gene match. CDR3 DNA: TGTGCCAGCAGTTCCACCGACAGGGACCCCTACGAGCAGTACTTC. This sequence encodes CASSSTDRDPYEQYF.

This clonotype was picked up a small number of times. The chain combines TRBV12-3 or TRBV12-4 with TRBJ2-5, with 9 nucleotides matching TRBD1. The CDR3 covers 15 residues. Germline trimming cut 7 bases from V and 4 bases from J; bases unmatched to any gene: 10. CDR3 sequence (DNA): TGTGCCAGCACCGAAGGGACAGGGCCACCAGAGACCCAGTACTTC. Its protein product is CASTEGTGPPETQYF.

This clonotype has at least ten counts. The chain couples TRBV28 to TRBJ2-7, with 7 bases identical to TRBD1. CDR3 length: 16 residues. Germline-derived CDR1 and CDR2 are MDHEN and SYDVKM. With V trimmed by 3 bases and J by 2 bases, 10 bases remained unmatched. As DNA, the CDR3 is TGTGCCAGCAGTTTGGTCTTGGGACAGACAACCTACGAGCAGTACTTC. Its protein is CASSLVLGQTTYEQYF.

This clonotype appeared a few times. This sequence joins TRBV9 and TRBJ2-3; the D is unclear. This CDR3 comprises 16 residues. Trimming pared 0 bases from V and 2 bases from J, leaving 13 bases between. CDR1 is SGDLS, CDR2 YYNGEE, per germline. As DNA, the CDR3 is TGTGCCAGCAGCGTAGAAGTAGTAGGCTACACAGATACGCAGTATTTT. It specifies CASSVEVVGYTDTQYF.

This clonotype was detected ten times or more. The V gene is TRBV29-1, the J gene TRBJ2-7, with 11 bases that match TRBD1. The germline V gene encodes CDR1 SQVTM and CDR2 ANQGSEA. The CDR3 covers 14 residues. V shed 0 bases, J shed 4 bases, and the junction held 2 bases outside the gene matches. The DNA of the CDR3 is TGCAGCGTTGAAGATCGGGACAGGGGGTACGAGCAGTACTTC. This encodes CSVEDRDRGYEQYF.

This clonotype was observed a handful of times. In nucleotides, the CDR3 is TGTGCCAGCAGCCCCGGGACAGGGTACAACCAAGAGACCCAGTACTTC. It yields the protein CASSPGTGYNQETQYF. This rearrangement joins TRBV11-1 to TRBJ2-5; 9 bases agree with TRBD1. This CDR3 has 16 residues. CDR1 SGHAT and CDR2 FQDESV come from the germline V gene (reference sequence). Trimming cost V 5 bases and J 0 bases; bases outside gene matches: 7.

The chain has TRBV21-1 and TRBJ2-7; the table gives TRBD1 as D, unverified against the DNA. TRBV21-1 is tagged as a pseudogene. This CDR3 spans 15 amino acids. CDR3 residues: CASSLRTGANAEQYF. The CDR3 DNA sequence: TGTGCCAGCAGCCTTCGGACAGGGGCCAATGCCGAGCAGTACTTC.

This clonotype has just a few counts. V gene TRBV29-1 combines with J gene TRBJ1-1; D might be TRBD1 (5 bases). V lost 2 bases, J lost 4 bases, and 8 bases lay in between. The length of the CDR3 is 12 residues. Per the germline V gene, CDR1 is SQVTM and CDR2 is ANQGSEA. DNA of the CDR3: TGCAGCGTTGAATTGGGACCCACTGAAGCTTTCTTT. This gives the protein CSVELGPTEAFF.

The genes are TRBV5-1 and TRBJ2-1, with no clear D. The CDR3 consists of 12 residues. Germline V gene lookup returns CDR1 SGHRS and CDR2 YFSETQ. V was shortened by 6 bases and J by 7 bases, with 11 bases between the two germline ends. This CDR3 is CASTRRWNEQFF. CDR3 nucleotide sequence: TGCGCCAGCACCAGGAGATGGAATGAGCAGTTCTTC. Filled out from reference TRBV5-1 and TRBJ2-1, the complete variable domain reads KAGVTQTPRYLIKTRGQQVTLSCSPISGHRSVSWYQQTPGQGLQFLFEYFSETQRNKGNFPGRFSGRQFSNSRSEMNVSTLELGDSALYLCASTRRWNEQFFGPGTRLTVL.